These 20 T cell receptor beta chains came from one sample sequenced in a study of control samples from healthy donors and cancer patients (dated by TCRdb to 2019 to 2021). The library was obtained by the immunoSEQ multiplex PCR assay. Here the immuneACCESS table is served through TCRdb, limited to in-frame sequences with V and J called. Missing clones are a known gap in these copies; in checked studies unresolved V genes cover under half, and the rest lacks a known reason. This sample has around 82,000 clones in its table, and about 89% of those were observed once. Roughly 7% of the sample rests with the top ten. The sequenced material came from blood. These receptors all come from a man aged 45-60 years in good health.

The J gene is TRBJ2-1, the V gene TRBV14; weak D call: TRBD2 (6 bases). Germline CDR1 and CDR2: SGHDN and FVKESK. The ends were cut back, 0 bases at V and 9 bases at J, with 12 bases in the middle. The CDR3 extends over 14 amino acids. The CDR3: CASSQEGWGVEQFF. DNA of the CDR3: TGTGCCAGCAGCCAAGAAGGTTGGGGGGTTGAGCAGTTCTTC.

Remarks on this clone: The same CDR3 arises from other DNA sequences in this sample as well. The chain couples TRBV9 to TRBJ2-3; the D is unclear. The germline gives CDR1 SGDLS, CDR2 YYNGEE. The CDR3 has 14 residues. Trimming stripped 8 bases from V and 3 bases from J, with 16 bases between. Here the CDR3 reads CASSPRIETDTQYF. CDR3 in DNA: TGTGCCAGTAGCCCCCGGATCGAAACAGATACGCAGTATTTT.

The rearrangement joins TRBV7-7 to TRBJ2-3, with D unresolved. The germline V and J ends were trimmed by 5 bases and 4 bases, with 13 bases remaining between them. This CDR3 comprises 14 residues. Germline V CDR1 and CDR2: SSHAT, FNYEAQ (reference sequence). As DNA, the CDR3 is TGTGCCAGCAGCCAGAGTCGTGGGGCAGATACGCAGTATTTT. Protein sequence: CASSQSRGADTQYF.

A few counts support this clone. The chain carries TRBV7-9 and TRBJ2-1, with 9 bases fitting TRBD2. CDR1 and CDR2 from the germline V gene are SEHNR and FQNEAQ (reference sequence). The CDR3 consists of 16 residues. V gave up 1 base and J gave up 6 bases; unmatched junction bases: 7. Here the CDR3 DNA reads TGTGCCAGCAGCTTAGATCCGCGGGGGGGCATCAATGAGCAGTTCTTC. Its protein is CASSLDPRGGINEQFF.

The table lists this clone with a count of one. The V gene is TRBV5-1, the J gene TRBJ1-2; D might be TRBD1 (6 bases). The germline V and J ends were trimmed by 0 bases and 0 bases, with 9 bases remaining between them. CDR1 is SGHRS, CDR2 YFSETQ, per germline. The CDR3 runs 15 residues. The CDR3 DNA sequence: TGCGCCAGCAGCTTGGCTGGGACACCTAACTATGGCTACACCTTC. As protein: CASSLAGTPNYGYTF.

V is TRBV18 and J is TRBJ1-1; 12 nucleotides agree with TRBD1. The V gene's germline CDR1 is KGHSH and CDR2 LQKENI. This CDR3 spans 17 amino acids. V dropped 2 bases and J dropped 0; count of bases not matched to a gene: 4. The DNA of the CDR3 is TGTGCCAGCTCACCAGGGACAGGGGGCGGAATGAACACTGAAGCTTTCTTT. Amino acid sequence: CASSPGTGGGMNTEAFF. Looking up the rest from reference TRBV18 and TRBJ1-1 gives the full variable domain: NAGVMQNPRHLVRRRGQEARLRCSPMKGHSHVYWYRQLPEEGLKFMVYLQKENIIDESGMPKERFSAEFPKEGPSILRIQQVVRGDSAAYFCASSPGTGGGMNTEAFFGQGTRLTVV.

The chain is built from TRBV24-1 and TRBJ1-5, with 7 nucleotides matching TRBD1. The germline gives CDR1 KGHDR, CDR2 SFDVKD. There are 15 residues in the CDR3. Trimming removed 5 bases from V and 5 bases from J; junction bases left unmatched: 8. The CDR3 is CATSGRDSRDQPQHF. The CDR3 DNA is TGTGCCACCAGTGGGAGGGACAGCCGAGATCAGCCCCAGCATTTT.

The genes are TRBV3-1 (or the pseudogene TRBV3-2) and TRBJ1-1; D is unclear. CDR1 and CDR2 (germline): LGHDT, YNNKEL (reference sequence). CDR3 length equals 13 residues. Trimming took off 1 base at V and 10 bases at J, with 13 bases between the two ends. The CDR3 DNA reads as TGTGCCAGCAGCCAAGTCCTTAGCCGGGGAGCTTTCTTT. It translates to CASSQVLSRGAFF.

The rearrangement uses TRBV27 and TRBJ1-2; 10 bases align to TRBD1. The V segment lost 7 bases and the J segment 4 bases; nucleotides outside the gene matches: 6. Germline loops: CDR1 MNHEY, CDR2 SMNVEV (reference sequence). This CDR3 is 14 amino acids long. DNA of the CDR3: TGTGCCAGCACCCCGACAGGGGGCTTCTATGGCTACACCTTC. Protein product: CASTPTGGFYGYTF.

This clone was seen only once. This chain joins TRBV24-1 and TRBJ2-2; 10 positions agree with TRBD2. Per the germline V gene, CDR1 is KGHDR and CDR2 is SFDVKD. With 8 bases clipped from V and 2 bases from J, the junction kept 7 bases outside the gene matches. This CDR3 has 16 residues. CDR3 region: CATTKSGGANTGELFF. In DNA form, the CDR3 reads TGTGCCACCACAAAAAGCGGGGGGGCCAACACCGGGGAGCTGTTTTTT.

The chain has TRBV7-8 and TRBJ1-2; D not certain. CDR3 length: 13 residues. V was trimmed by 3 bases and J by 4 bases, leaving 9 bases between them. Looked up from germline, CDR1 is SGHVS and CDR2 is FQNEAQ. CDR3 coding DNA: TGTGCCAGCAGCTTGGATTTCACCTATGGCTACACCTTC. Protein sequence: CASSLDFTYGYTF.

This chain connects TRBV27 to TRBJ2-1; 11 positions agree with TRBD1. V shed 6 bases, J shed 4 bases, and the junction held 5 bases outside the gene matches. In germline, CDR1 is MNHEY, CDR2 SMNVEV (reference sequence). The CDR3 is 15 amino acids. Here the CDR3 reads CASRYGQGAYNEQFF. CDR3 DNA sequence: TGTGCCAGCAGGTACGGACAGGGGGCATACAATGAGCAGTTCTTC.

The chain combines TRBV11-1 with TRBJ2-2, with a weak D call TRBD1 (6 bases). CDR3 size: 16 residues. Germline CDR1 and CDR2: SGHAT and FQDESV (reference sequence). The V gene lost 6 bases and the J gene lost 1 base, with 15 bases spanning the gap. The CDR3 nucleotides read TGTGCCAGCAGTAAGTCCGGGACATTGAACACCGGGGAGCTGTTTTTT. Its translation: CASSKSGTLNTGELFF.

The V call is TRBV5-1, the J call TRBJ1-2; 7 bases are a match to TRBD1. The CDR3 has 14 residues. Germline V gene sequence: CDR1 SGHRS, CDR2 YFSETQ. J gave up 0 bases and V 4 bases, and 3 bases lay outside the gene matches. The CDR3 protein is CASSAGTANYGYTF. CDR3 DNA: TGCGCCAGCAGCGCGGGGACAGCTAACTATGGCTACACCTTC.

The chain recombines TRBV13 with TRBJ2-5, with 8 positions matching TRBD1. This CDR3 comprises 16 residues. The germline CDR1 and CDR2 sequences are PRHDT and FYEKMQ (reference sequence). V was clipped by 1 base and J by 4 bases; unmatched bases: 8. CDR3 sequence: CASSLAEDRGGETQYF. The CDR3 DNA reads as TGTGCCAGCAGCTTAGCCGAAGACAGGGGAGGAGAGACCCAGTACTTC.

This clone has just one count. This chain links TRBV5-1 with TRBJ2-1; 7 nucleotides agree with TRBD1. The V segment lost 4 bases and the J segment 10 bases; nucleotides outside the gene matches: 11. The CDR3 runs to 14 residues. Per germline, CDR1 SGHRS and CDR2 YFSETQ. This chain's CDR3 is CASSRDREGGEQFF. CDR3 coding DNA: TGCGCCAGCAGCCGAGACAGGGAAGGAGGCGAGCAGTTCTTC.

The CDR3 spells CASSLGPTEKETQYF. For the CDR3, the DNA is TGTGCCAGCAGCCTGGGCCCGACAGAAAAAGAGACCCAGTACTTC. V is TRBV7-9 and J is TRBJ2-5; D may be TRBD1 (5 bases). Germline CDR1 reads SEHNR; CDR2 reads FQNEAQ (reference sequence). Deletions cut 5 bases from V and 3 bases from J, with 16 bases between. The CDR3 is 15 residues long.

This chain connects TRBV9 to TRBJ1-1, with D possibly matching TRBD1 (5 bases). This CDR3 is 15 amino acids long. Trimming shortened V by 4 bases and J by 3 bases, and 16 bases separated the two germline ends. Germline-derived CDR1 and CDR2 are SGDLS and YYNGEE. CDR3 amino acids: CASSPLGAADTEAFF. In DNA form, the CDR3 reads TGTGCCAGCAGCCCACTAGGGGCAGCGGACACTGAAGCTTTCTTT.

The V call is TRBV7-8, the J call TRBJ1-2; 8 bases are shared with TRBD1. The ends lost 4 bases at V and 8 bases at J; junction bases unmatched: 9. This CDR3 contains 14 residues. CDR1 is SGHVS and CDR2 is FQNEAQ in the germline V gene. CDR3 nucleotides: TGTGCCAGCAGCTCCTCTTCTTACAGGGGGGGCTACACCTTC. As protein: CASSSSSYRGGYTF.

This clone came up once. The V gene is TRBV11-2, the J gene TRBJ1-2, with D possibly being TRBD1 (6 bases). The germline V gene has CDR1 SGHAT and CDR2 FQNNGV. The CDR3 runs to 14 residues. V lost 0 bases and J lost 10, with 15 bases in between. CDR3 coding DNA: TGTGCCAGCAGCTTAGATACAGGGATCTATCCCTACACCTTC. Protein product: CASSLDTGIYPYTF. Based on the CDR3 plus reference TRBV11-2 and TRBJ1-2, the full variable domain is EAGVAQSPRYKIIEKRQSVAFWCNPISGHATLYWYQQILGQGPKLLIQFQNNGVVDDSQLPKDRFSAERLKGVDSTLKIQPAKLEDSAVYLCASSLDTGIYPYTFGSGTRLTVV.